The clone carrying this T cell receptor beta chain was counted a few times. The trim removed 9 bases at V and 4 bases at J, leaving 7 bases unmatched. Germline V gene sequence: CDR1 SNHLY, CDR2 FYNNEI. There are 14 residues in the CDR3. The sample comes from a study of T cells of healthy individuals. Via MiXCR, TCRdb re-called the 5' RACE reads, giving one row per CDR3 protein. The sample holds about 60,000 distinct CDR3 sequences, about 17% seen once. The receptor comes from a human donor in good health. V usage is TRBV2 and J usage is TRBJ2-5; 11 positions agree with TRBD2. The CDR3 is CARLETSGRETQYF. The CDR3 DNA reads as TGTGCCAGACTCGAAACTAGCGGGAGAGAGACCCAGTACTTC.